This T cell receptor (beta chain) was sequenced in a study of Graves' ophthalmopathy and Graves' hyperthyroidism. This clonotype was seen many times. Donors with ophthalmopathy: moderate-to-severe activity, CAS ≥3, NOSPECS ≥4, duration under 3 months. The germline V and J ends were trimmed by 5 bases and 8 bases, with 15 bases remaining between them. CDR3 length equals 13 residues. The germline V gene encodes CDR1 LNHNV and CDR2 YYDKDF (reference sequence). The authors amplified TCR beta CDR3 regions, and they did so from RNA transcripts for repertoire sequencing. RT-PCR in the first round used HTBI primers; a second-round multiplex PCR followed. TCRdb independently ran MiXCR on the multiplex PCR reads; one entry per CDR3 protein. The table includes 340,000 or so distinct CDR3 sequences, around a sixth detected once.

Sequences were obtained from peripheral blood. The gene calls are TRBV15 and TRBJ1-2; D unresolved. This TCR was sampled from an adult man with Graves' ophthalmopathy. The DNA for the CDR3 is TGTGCCACCAGCTCCGAAGGCCTAGGAGGCTACACCTTC. This encodes CATSSEGLGGYTF.